The entry that follows covers one T cell receptor (beta chain) sequence. V lost 6 bases and J lost 0, with 12 bases in between. The CDR3 is 16 amino acids. Per germline, CDR1 MDHEN and CDR2 SYDVKM. The sample comes from a study of blood T cell repertoires in COVID-19. Repertoires were generated with immunoSEQ multiplex PCR, while TCRdb's copy carries only in-frame clones and drops some. The sample includes some 38,000 clones, 90% of them seen just once. The sample consisted of peripheral blood. J is TRBJ2-6 and V is TRBV28; D unresolved. The TCR sequence derives from a man aged 55 to 69 with active or convalescent COVID-19. The CDR3 DNA reads as TGTGCCAGCAGCGAGGATCGAGGCTCTGGGGCCAACGTCCTGACTTTC. It yields the protein CASSEDRGSGANVLTF.